Listed here are 9 T cell receptor beta chains from one sample, sequenced in a study of T cell repertoires in cytomegalovirus infection. One entry per CDR3 protein results from TCRdb running MiXCR on the reads. The data hold hundreds of thousands of distinct CDR3 sequences, with more than 8% observed a single time. Material: PBMCs. The receptors stem from a human donor in good health (CMV status not recorded). Some clones in this sample may be carry-over from other donors' samples.

This clonotype showed up just a few times. The chain combines TRBV4-2 with TRBJ1-4; TRBD1 matches at 10 bases. This CDR3 is built from 20 residues. CDR1 is LGHNA, CDR2 YNFKEQ, per germline. The V gene end was trimmed by 0 bases and the J gene end by 4 bases; junction bases not matched to a gene: 14. As DNA, the CDR3 is TGTGCCAGCAGCCAAGACTCATCGGCCGGGACAGGGGCTCGTAATGAAAAACTGTTTTTT. Protein: CASSQDSSAGTGARNEKLFF.

In this sample, this clonotype turned up many times. V and J are TRBV28 and TRBJ1-3; D possibly corresponds to TRBD1 (5 bases). V was clipped by 5 bases and J by 5 bases, with 13 bases between them. CDR1 is MDHEN and CDR2 is SYDVKM in the germline V gene. The CDR3 has 14 amino acids. Here the CDR3 reads CASSAQGRRNTIYF. The DNA for the CDR3 is TGTGCCAGCAGTGCCCAGGGAAGGCGAAACACCATATATTTT. Drawing the rest from reference TRBV28 and TRBJ1-3, the complete variable domain is DVKVTQSSRYLVKRTGEKVFLECVQDMDHENMFWYRQDPGLGLRLIYFSYDVKMKEKGDIPEGYSVSREKKERFSLILESASTNQTSMYLCASSAQGRRNTIYFGEGSWLTVV.

This clonotype was observed at least ten times. J is TRBJ2-1 and V is TRBV28; D possibly corresponds to TRBD2 (6 bases). This CDR3 is 15 amino acids long. Germline V gene lookup returns CDR1 MDHEN and CDR2 SYDVKM. The germline V and J ends were trimmed by 3 bases and 0 bases, with 9 bases remaining between them. The CDR3 spells CASSFGGSSYNEQFF. The CDR3 bases are TGTGCCAGCAGTTTCGGGGGTAGCTCCTACAATGAGCAGTTCTTC.

This chain links TRBV2 with TRBJ2-3; the D call may be TRBD1 or TRBD2 (5 bases each). CDR3 length: 16 residues. Germline V gene lookup returns CDR1 SNHLY and CDR2 FYNNEI. The V end lost 6 bases, the J end lost 5 bases, and 21 bases lay between the germline ends. The CDR3, as DNA: TGTGCCAGCAGACCCGGGACGAAAGGAGTTGTAGATACGCAGTATTTT. Translation: CASRPGTKGVVDTQYF.

The V and J genes are TRBV12-3 or TRBV12-4 and TRBJ1-4, with 7 bases matching TRBD1. The CDR3 has 17 residues. Trimming at V came to 7 bases and at J to 1 base, leaving 12 bases not matched to a gene. The DNA for the CDR3 is TGTGCCAGCACCAAGGGACAGCCCTTTAAAACTAATGAAAAACTGTTTTTT. Its protein is CASTKGQPFKTNEKLFF.

This clonotype has just a few counts. The gene calls are TRBV7-9 and TRBJ2-2; D not resolved. V lost 0 bases to trimming and J lost 5 bases, with 16 bases between them. Germline loops: CDR1 SEHNR, CDR2 FQNEAQ (reference sequence). The CDR3 totals 17 residues. Here the CDR3 reads CASSLAGLRSETGELFF. The CDR3 coding sequence is TGTGCCAGCAGCTTAGCGGGCCTAAGGTCTGAGACCGGGGAGCTGTTTTTT.

A few counts support this clonotype. This chain connects TRBV6-6 to TRBJ2-7; D perhaps matches TRBD1 (6 bases). CDR1 is MNHNY, CDR2 SVGAGI, per germline (reference sequence). Trimming took off 6 bases at V and 7 bases at J, with 13 bases between the two ends. This CDR3 spans 12 amino acids. CDR3 nucleotides: TGTGCCAGCAGCCGGCCTAGGGGGGAGCAGTACTTC. Translation gives CASSRPRGEQYF.

This clonotype appeared many times. The gene calls are TRBV7-8 and TRBJ2-5; no definite D call. The CDR3 is 12 residues long. Germline CDR1 SGHVS, CDR2 FQNEAQ. Trimming pared 1 base from V and 5 bases from J, leaving 5 bases between. CDR3 protein: CASSLVAETQYF. CDR3 in DNA: TGTGCCAGCAGCTTAGTGGCGGAGACCCAGTACTTC.

The J gene is TRBJ1-1, the V gene TRBV7-3, with TRBD1 as a possible D gene (5 bases). This CDR3 spans 15 amino acids. CDR1 is SGHTA, CDR2 FQGTGA, per germline. The V end lost 6 bases, the J end lost 1 base, and 15 bases lay between the germline ends. The CDR3 here is CASRLNGGPNTEAFF. Here the CDR3 DNA reads TGTGCCAGCAGACTTAATGGGGGTCCGAACACTGAAGCTTTCTTT.